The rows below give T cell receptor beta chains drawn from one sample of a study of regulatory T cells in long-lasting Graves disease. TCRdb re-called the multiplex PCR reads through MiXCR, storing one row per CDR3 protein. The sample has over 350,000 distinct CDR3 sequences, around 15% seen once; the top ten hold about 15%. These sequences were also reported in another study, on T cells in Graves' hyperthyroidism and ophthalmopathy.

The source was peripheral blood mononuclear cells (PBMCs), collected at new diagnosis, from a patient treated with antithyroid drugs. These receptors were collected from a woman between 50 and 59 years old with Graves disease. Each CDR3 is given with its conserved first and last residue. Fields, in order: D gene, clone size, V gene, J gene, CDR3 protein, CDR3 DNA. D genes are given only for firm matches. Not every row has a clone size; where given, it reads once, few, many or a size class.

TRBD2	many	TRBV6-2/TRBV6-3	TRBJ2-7	CASSYPTSGRATSSYEQYF	TGTGCCAGCAGTTACCCGACTAGCGGGAGGGCCACAAGCTCCTACGAGCAGTACTTC
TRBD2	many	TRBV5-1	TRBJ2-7	CASSPRWGQRGTYEQYF	TGCGCCAGCAGCCCCCGGTGGGGGCAGCGGGGGACCTACGAGCAGTACTTC
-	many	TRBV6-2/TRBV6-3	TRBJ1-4	CASSLLGGSEKLFF	TGTGCCAGCAGCCTACTCGGGGGCAGTGAAAAACTGTTTTTT
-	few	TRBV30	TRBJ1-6	CAWSDGVVNSPLHF	TGTGCCTGGAGTGATGGGGTCGTTAATTCACCCCTCCACTTT
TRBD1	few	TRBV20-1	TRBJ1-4	CSASDGQGFNEKLFF	TGCAGTGCTTCAGACGGACAGGGTTTTAATGAAAAACTGTTTTTT
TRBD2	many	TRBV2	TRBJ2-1	CASSGTSGSLHNEQFF	TGTGCCAGCAGTGGGACGAGCGGGAGTCTCCACAATGAGCAGTTCTTC
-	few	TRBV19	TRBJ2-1	CASSVTGTPLPPEQFF	TGTGCCAGTAGCGTAACCGGGACTCCTCTCCCCCCCGAGCAGTTCTTC
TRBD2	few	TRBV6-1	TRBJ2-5	CASSLLAVQETQYF	TGTGCCAGCAGTCTACTAGCGGTCCAAGAGACCCAGTACTTC
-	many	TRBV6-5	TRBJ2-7	CASSYGPSTYEQYF	TGTGCCAGCAGTTACGGGCCTAGTACCTACGAGCAGTACTTC
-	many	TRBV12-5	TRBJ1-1	CASGLEDRTNTEAFF	TGTGCTAGTGGTTTGGAAGATCGGACTAACACTGAAGCTTTCTTT
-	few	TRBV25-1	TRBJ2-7	CASSTGLSYEQYF	TGTGCCAGCAGCACCGGGTTGAGCTACGAGCAGTACTTC
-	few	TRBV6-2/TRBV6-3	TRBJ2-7	CASSYVGSFRTGEQYF	TGTGCCAGCAGTTACGTTGGGTCCTTCAGAACGGGTGAGCAGTACTTC
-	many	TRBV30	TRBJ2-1	CAWNSGAYNEQFF	TGTGCCTGGAATAGCGGAGCGTACAATGAGCAGTTCTTC
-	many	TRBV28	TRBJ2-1	CASSLGYDELF	TGTGCCAGCAGTTTAGGTTACGATGAGCTCTTC
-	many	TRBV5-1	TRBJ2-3	CASSTGLQDTQYF	TGCGCCAGCAGCACCGGACTGCAAGATACGCAGTATTTT
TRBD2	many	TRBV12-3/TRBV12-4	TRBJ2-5	CASSRTSGSLAETQYF	TGTGCCAGCAGCCGAACTAGCGGGAGTCTGGCAGAGACCCAGTACTTC
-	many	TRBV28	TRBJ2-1	CASSTSLAHEQFF	TGTGCCAGCAGCACGTCACTAGCTCATGAGCAGTTCTTC
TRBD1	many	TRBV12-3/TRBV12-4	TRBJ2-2	CASAQGASLPGELFF	TGTGCCAGCGCGCAGGGGGCGAGTCTCCCCGGGGAGCTGTTTTTT
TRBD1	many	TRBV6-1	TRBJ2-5	CASIWTGAKGETQYF	TGTGCCAGCATCTGGACAGGGGCCAAGGGAGAGACCCAGTACTTC
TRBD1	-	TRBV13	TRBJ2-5	CASSPGAGTGGEVQETQYF	TGTGCCAGCAGCCCCGGAGCGGGGACAGGGGGCGAGGTCCAAGAGACCCAGTACTTC
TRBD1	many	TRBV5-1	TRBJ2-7	CASSPDRGDYEQYF	TGCGCCAGCAGCCCGGACAGGGGAGACTACGAGCAGTACTTC
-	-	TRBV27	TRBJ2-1	CASNPGGGVRNEQFF	TGTGCCAGCAATCCGGGAGGGGGCGTGAGGAATGAGCAGTTCTTC
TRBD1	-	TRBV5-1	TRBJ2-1	CASSLEGQGSNGQFF	TGCGCCAGCAGCTTGGAGGGACAGGGGAGCAATGGGCAGTTCTTC
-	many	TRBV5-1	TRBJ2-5	CASTDGSQETQYF	TGCGCCAGCACGGACGGTTCCCAAGAGACCCAGTACTTC
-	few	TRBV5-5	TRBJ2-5	CASSQDLRQGKETQYF	TGCGCCAGCAGCCAAGATCTTCGGCAGGGGAAAGAGACCCAGTACTTC
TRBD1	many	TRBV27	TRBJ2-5	CASSRVPDRGLGGTQYF	TGTGCCAGCAGCCGGGTCCCCGACAGGGGGCTTGGAGGGACCCAGTACTTC
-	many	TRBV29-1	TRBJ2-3	CSVGGQDTDTQYF	TGCAGCGTTGGTGGGCAGGACACAGATACGCAGTATTTT
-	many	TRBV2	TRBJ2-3	CASSTTDTQYF	TGTGCCAGCAGTACCACAGATACGCAGTATTTT
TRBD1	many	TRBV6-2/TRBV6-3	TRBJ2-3	CASSQQGADTQYF	TGTGCCAGCAGCCAGCAGGGGGCAGATACGCAGTATTTT
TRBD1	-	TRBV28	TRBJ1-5	CASSFMGQGYQPQHF	TGTGCCAGCAGTTTCATGGGACAGGGGTATCAGCCCCAGCATTTT
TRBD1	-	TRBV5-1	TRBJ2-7	CASSMTTDRGAEQYF	TGCGCCAGCAGCATGACAACGGACAGGGGGGCCGAGCAGTACTTC
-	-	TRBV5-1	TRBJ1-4	CASSLGGLVDEKLFF	TGCGCCAGCAGCTTGGGAGGGTTGGTGGATGAAAAACTGTTTTTT
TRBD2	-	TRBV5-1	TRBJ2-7	CASSPTSVRGEQYF	TGCGCCAGCAGCCCGACTAGCGTAAGGGGCGAGCAGTACTTC